This TCR beta chain was identified during a study of shared clonotypes between healthy human individuals (dated by TCRdb to the early 2020s). About the study as a whole: The cohort included a few men and a couple of women between 18 and 49 years of age. For each donor, three plates each were used for CD4 naive and CD4 memory, two plates were used for CD8 naive, and one plate was used for CD8 memory. To increase sequencing depth and limit assay-specific biases, TCR repertoire library preparation and sequencing were carried out by different laboratories using diverse techniques. Leukapheresis yielded between about 0.85 and 10 billion PBMCs per donor. The study deeply sequenced blood TCR repertoires of about 5 healthy adults to estimate repertoire size and the extent of clonotype sharing between individuals.

Donors were healthy HIV-negative adults with no recently reported acute infections or vaccinations. All donors were Caucasian adults living in Nashville, Tennessee, USA. CD4+ T cells were enriched by magnetic negative selection, after which naive cells were positively selected on CD45RA and the negative fraction was taken as the memory subset. Blood was obtained by leukapheresis, after which PBMCs were separated by Ficoll-Histopaque density gradient centrifugation and cryopreserved in liquid nitrogen vapor phase. Purity and quantity of every magnetically sorted T cell population were checked by analytical flow cytometry. From each sorted fraction, genomic DNA was isolated and quantified by UV absorbance on a Nanodrop 2000c. General study outcomes and caveats: Larger estimated clonotype richness was generally found for naive subsets than for memory subsets. Compared with non-shared clonotypes, clonotypes shared by all four sorted-subset donors had higher generation probabilities. Roughly 5% of naive CD4, roughly 3.6% of naive CD8, about 2.4% of memory CD4, and less than 0.45% of memory CD8 clonotypes were shared across a handful of donors. Sampling was limited to blood, and TCR repertoires in tissue likely differ from TCR repertoires in blood. Incomplete sequencing was indicated by rarefaction of sorted-subset datasets, despite the large sequencing depth. Because the study included only a small number of donors, the genetic and exposure-history diversity represented was limited. Based on pairwise subsampling, the degree of clonotype sharing among donors was expected to be affected by sequencing depth.

Using the deep immunoSEQ assay, multiplex PCR amplified TCR CDR3 regions from genomic DNA. Extracted genomic DNA from each cell subset was spread evenly across all wells of several immunoSEQ 96-well plates, with each plate serving as a replicate. Each replicate PCR for sorted subsets received around 210 ng genomic DNA, equal to 28,000 or so T cell genomes. The purified libraries were quantified using a Qubit 3.0 fluorometer, sized with a Bioanalyzer 2100, and then quantified again using the KAPA Library Quantification kit. Every immunoSEQ 96-well plate was sequenced on a separate single-read 150-cycle Illumina NextSeq 550 flow cell. On the authors' methods: The immunoSEQ output contained only junctional sequences without quality scores, so filtering could not match that applied to full-length reads. Sequences were annotated with PyIR, a Python wrapper for IgBLAST v1.9, and V/J genes and CDR3 were assigned using IMGT germline references. Reads were removed for weak V/J assignments (E-value above 1e-6), missing CDR3, stop codons, out-of-frame junctions, or ambiguous translated residues. V3J clonotypes were defined as sequences sharing an identical inferred V gene, J gene, and CDR3 amino acid sequence. To compute the percentage overlap between repertoires, the number of shared unique clonotypes was divided by the size of the smaller repertoire. RTK rarefaction, the Chao1 estimator, and Recon v2.1 estimates of unobserved clonotypes were used to assess repertoire richness. Generation probabilities were computed with OLGA for all TCRbeta clonotypes obtained by the gDNA method from several donors. Entries here come from immuneACCESS through TCRdb and include only in-frame sequences with V and J called. Some clones fail to appear in such tables; in the studies checked, an unresolved V gene covers under half of the shortfall, and the cause of the remainder is unknown. That table is the source of V, J and clone size, and D and trimming were worked out from the DNA. A total of approximately 2.5 million clones appear in this sample, 80% to 95% of them only once. The ten largest clones represent 0.36% of the sample.

Concerning this clone: Its antigen remains unidentified. The input lacks base qualities; no much larger clone sits a single base away.

What was sequenced was naive CD4+ T cells from PBMCs. The cell subset or site label corresponds to: CD45RA+ positively selected. This receptor was identified in a man in his late teens or twenties in good health. Some clones in this sample may be carry-over from other donors' samples.

The encoded CDR3 is CASSLGTSGMNTGELFF. In nucleotide form, the sequence is TGCGCCAGCAGCTTGGGGACTAGCGGGATGAACACCGGGGAGCTGTTTTTT. The sequence links TRBV5-1 to TRBJ2-2; 12 middle bases align to TRBD2. The CDR3, from cysteine to phenylalanine, totals 17 residues. Only CDR3 DNA remains: 51 bases, in frame from the first base. Per the germline V gene, SGHRS is the CDR1 and YFSETQ is the CDR2. V is cut back by 0 bases and J by 1 base, with 1 base in the junction unmatched.